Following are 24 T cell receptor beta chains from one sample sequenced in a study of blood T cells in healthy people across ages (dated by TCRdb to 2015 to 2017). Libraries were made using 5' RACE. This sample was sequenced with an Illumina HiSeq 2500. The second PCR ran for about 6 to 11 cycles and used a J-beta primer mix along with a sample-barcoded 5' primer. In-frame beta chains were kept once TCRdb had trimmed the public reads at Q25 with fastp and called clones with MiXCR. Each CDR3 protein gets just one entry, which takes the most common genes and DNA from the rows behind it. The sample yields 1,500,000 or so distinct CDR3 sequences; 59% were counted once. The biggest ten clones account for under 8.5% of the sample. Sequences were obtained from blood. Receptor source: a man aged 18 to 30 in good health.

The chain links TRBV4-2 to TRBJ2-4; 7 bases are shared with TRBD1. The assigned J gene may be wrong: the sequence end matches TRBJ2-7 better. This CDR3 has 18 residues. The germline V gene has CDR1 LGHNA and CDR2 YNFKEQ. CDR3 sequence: CASSPSTGAPTNFYEQYF. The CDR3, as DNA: TGTGCCAGCAGCCCTTCTACAGGGGCCCCAACAAACTTCTACGAGCAGTACTTC.

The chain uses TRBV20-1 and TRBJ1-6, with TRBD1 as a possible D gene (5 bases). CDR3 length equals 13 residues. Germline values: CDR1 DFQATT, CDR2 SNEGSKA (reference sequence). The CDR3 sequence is CLPSQGDNSPLHF. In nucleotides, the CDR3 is TGCCTACCAAGTCAGGGAGATAATTCACCCCTCCACTTT.

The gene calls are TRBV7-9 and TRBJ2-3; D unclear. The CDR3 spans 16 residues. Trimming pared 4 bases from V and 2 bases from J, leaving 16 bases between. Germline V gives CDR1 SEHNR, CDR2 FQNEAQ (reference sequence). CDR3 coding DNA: TGTGCCAGCAGCTCCACAAATAATGACGTCACAGATACGCAGTATTTT. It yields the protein CASSSTNNDVTDTQYF.

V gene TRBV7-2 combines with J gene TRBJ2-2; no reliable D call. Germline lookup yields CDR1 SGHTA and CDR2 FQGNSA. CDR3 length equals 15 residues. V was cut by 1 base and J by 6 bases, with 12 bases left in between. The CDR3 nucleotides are TGTGCCAGCAGCTTAGAGTGGGCTAACGCCGGGGAGCTGTTTTTT. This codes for CASSLEWANAGELFF.

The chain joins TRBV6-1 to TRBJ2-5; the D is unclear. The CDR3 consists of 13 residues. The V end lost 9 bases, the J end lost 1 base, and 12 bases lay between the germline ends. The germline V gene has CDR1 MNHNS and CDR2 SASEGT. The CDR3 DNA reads TGTGCCAGTCTCAGGTTGGGCCAAGAGACCCAGTACTTC. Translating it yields CASLRLGQETQYF.

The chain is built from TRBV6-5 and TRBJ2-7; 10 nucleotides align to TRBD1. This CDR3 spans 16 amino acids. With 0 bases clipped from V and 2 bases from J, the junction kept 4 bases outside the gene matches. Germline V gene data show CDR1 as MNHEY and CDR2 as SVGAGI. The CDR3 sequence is CASSYSTDRGTYEQYF. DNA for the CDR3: TGTGCCAGCAGTTACTCGACGGACAGGGGGACCTACGAGCAGTACTTC.

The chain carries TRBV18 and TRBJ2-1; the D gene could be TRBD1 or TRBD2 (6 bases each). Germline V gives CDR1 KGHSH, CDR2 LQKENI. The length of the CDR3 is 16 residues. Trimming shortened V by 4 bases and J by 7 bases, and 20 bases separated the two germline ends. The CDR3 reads CASSLGGPPDGNEQFF. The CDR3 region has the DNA TGTGCCAGCTCACTCGGGGGCCCACCCGATGGGAATGAGCAGTTCTTC.

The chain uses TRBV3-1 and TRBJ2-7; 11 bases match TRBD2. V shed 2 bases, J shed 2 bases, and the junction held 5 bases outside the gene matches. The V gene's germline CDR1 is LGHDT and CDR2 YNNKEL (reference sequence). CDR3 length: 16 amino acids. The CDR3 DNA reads TGTGCCAGCAGCCAAATGACTAGCGGGGATCCCTACGAGCAGTACTTC. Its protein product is CASSQMTSGDPYEQYF.

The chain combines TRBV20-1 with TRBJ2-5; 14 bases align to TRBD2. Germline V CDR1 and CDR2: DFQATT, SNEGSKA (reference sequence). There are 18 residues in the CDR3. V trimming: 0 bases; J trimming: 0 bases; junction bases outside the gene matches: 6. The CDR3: CSARDGGLAGEYQETQYF. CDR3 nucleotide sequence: TGCAGTGCTAGAGATGGGGGACTAGCGGGGGAGTACCAAGAGACCCAGTACTTC.

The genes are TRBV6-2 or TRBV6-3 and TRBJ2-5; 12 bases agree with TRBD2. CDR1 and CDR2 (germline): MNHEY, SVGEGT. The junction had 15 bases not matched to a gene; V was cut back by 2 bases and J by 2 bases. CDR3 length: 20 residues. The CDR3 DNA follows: TGTGCCAGCAGTTACAATTTGGCTAGCGGGGGGGCCGGGGAGCAAGAGACCCAGTACTTC. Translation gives CASSYNLASGGAGEQETQYF.

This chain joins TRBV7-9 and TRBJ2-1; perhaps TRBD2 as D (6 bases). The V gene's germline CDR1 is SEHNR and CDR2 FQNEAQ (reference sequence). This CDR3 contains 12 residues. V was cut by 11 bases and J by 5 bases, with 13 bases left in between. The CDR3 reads CAHGSFDNEQFF. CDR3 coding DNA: TGTGCCCACGGGAGCTTTGACAATGAGCAGTTCTTC.

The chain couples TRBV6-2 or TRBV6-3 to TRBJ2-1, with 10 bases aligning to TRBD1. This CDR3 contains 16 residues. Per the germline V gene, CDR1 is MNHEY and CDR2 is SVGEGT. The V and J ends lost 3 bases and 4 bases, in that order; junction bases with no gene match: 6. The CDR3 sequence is CASSYTPGQGYNEQFF. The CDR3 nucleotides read TGTGCCAGCAGTTATACCCCGGGACAGGGGTACAATGAGCAGTTCTTC.

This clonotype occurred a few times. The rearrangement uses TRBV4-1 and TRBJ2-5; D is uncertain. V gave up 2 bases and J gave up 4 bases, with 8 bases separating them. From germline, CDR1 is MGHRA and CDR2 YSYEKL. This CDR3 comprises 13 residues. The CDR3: CASSQWQTETQYF. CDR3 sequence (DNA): TGCGCCAGCAGCCAATGGCAGACAGAGACCCAGTACTTC.

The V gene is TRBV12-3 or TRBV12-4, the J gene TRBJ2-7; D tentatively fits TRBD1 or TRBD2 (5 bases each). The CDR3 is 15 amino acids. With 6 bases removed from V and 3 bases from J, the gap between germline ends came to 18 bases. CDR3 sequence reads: CASSPRDGPSYEQYF. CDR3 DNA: TGTGCCAGCAGCCCCAGGGACGGCCCAAGCTACGAGCAGTACTTC.

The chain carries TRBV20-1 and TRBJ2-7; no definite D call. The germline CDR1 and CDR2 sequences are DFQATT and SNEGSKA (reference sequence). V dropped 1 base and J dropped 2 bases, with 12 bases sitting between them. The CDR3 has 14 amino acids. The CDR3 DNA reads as TGCAGTGCTAGAGGGCAGGATACCACCTACGAGCAGTACTTC. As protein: CSARGQDTTYEQYF.

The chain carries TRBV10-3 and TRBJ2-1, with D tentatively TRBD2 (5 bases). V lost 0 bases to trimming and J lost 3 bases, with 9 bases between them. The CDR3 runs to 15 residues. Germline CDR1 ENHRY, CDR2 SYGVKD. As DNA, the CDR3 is TGTGCCATCAGTGAGTCGATCGGGAACTACAATGAGCAGTTCTTC. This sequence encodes CAISESIGNYNEQFF.

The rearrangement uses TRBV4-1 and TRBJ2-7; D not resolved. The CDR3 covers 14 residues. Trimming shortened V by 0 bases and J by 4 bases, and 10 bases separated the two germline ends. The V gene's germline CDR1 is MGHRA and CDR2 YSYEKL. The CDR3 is CASSQEIRRYEQYF. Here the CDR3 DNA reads TGCGCCAGCAGCCAAGAGATCAGGAGATACGAGCAGTACTTC.

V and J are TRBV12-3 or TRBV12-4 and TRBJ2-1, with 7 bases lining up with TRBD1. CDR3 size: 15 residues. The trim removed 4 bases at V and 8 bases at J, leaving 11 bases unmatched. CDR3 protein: CASSYPVGGVDEQFF. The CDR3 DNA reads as TGTGCCAGCAGTTACCCAGTAGGGGGCGTAGATGAGCAGTTCTTC.

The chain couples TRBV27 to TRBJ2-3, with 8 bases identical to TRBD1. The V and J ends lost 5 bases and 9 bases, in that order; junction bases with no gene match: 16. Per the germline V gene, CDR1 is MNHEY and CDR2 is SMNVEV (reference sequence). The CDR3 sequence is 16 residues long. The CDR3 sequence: CASSSQDRVVGETQYF. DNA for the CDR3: TGTGCCAGCAGTAGCCAGGACAGGGTCGTCGGAGAGACGCAGTATTTT.

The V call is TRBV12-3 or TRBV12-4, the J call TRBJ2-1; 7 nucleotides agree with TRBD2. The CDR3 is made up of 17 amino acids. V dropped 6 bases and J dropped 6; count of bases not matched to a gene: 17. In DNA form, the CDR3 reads TGTGCCAGCAGCCCCAGTTGGGCGGGAGATCGGGGCAATGAGCAGTTCTTC. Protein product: CASSPSWAGDRGNEQFF.

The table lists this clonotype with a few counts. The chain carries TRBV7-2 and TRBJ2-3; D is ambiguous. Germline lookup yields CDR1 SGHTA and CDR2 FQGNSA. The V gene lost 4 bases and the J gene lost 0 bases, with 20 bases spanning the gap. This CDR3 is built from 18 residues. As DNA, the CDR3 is TGTGCCAGCAGCTCCCTTTTAGGTCTAATGGGGAGCACAGATACGCAGTATTTT. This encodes CASSSLLGLMGSTDTQYF.

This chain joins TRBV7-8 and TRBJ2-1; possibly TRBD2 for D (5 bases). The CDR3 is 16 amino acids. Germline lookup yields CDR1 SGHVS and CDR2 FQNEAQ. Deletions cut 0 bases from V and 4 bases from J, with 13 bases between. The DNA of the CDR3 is TGTGCCAGCAGCTTAGCGGCGGGTACGGGATACAATGAGCAGTTCTTC. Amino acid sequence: CASSLAAGTGYNEQFF.

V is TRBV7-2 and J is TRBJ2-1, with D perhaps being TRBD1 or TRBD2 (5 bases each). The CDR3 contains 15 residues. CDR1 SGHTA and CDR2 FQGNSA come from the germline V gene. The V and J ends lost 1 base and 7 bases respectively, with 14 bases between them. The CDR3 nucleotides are TGTGCCAGCAGCTTAGAGGGGACCCGGGAAAATGAGCAGTTCTTC. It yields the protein CASSLEGTRENEQFF.

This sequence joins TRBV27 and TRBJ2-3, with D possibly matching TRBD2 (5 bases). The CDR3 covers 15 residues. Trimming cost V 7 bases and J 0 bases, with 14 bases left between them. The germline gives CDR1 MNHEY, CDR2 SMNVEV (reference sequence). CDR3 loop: CASKRETQSTDTQYF. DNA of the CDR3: TGTGCCAGCAAAAGGGAGACCCAAAGCACAGATACGCAGTATTTT.